This T cell receptor (beta chain) was captured in a study of vaccination and CD4 T cells after COVID-19. Study-wide context: Convalescents were six males and four females, two of them Hispanic. At day 14 and again at days 161 to 241 post-vaccination, a few convalescent patients were sampled. Overlapping SARS-CoV-2, HCoV-NL63, HCoV-OC43 and HCoV-229E spike peptides stimulated the cells.

The germline gives CDR1 DFQATT, CDR2 SNEGSKA (reference sequence). Trimming cost V 7 bases and J 1 base, with 10 bases left between them. CDR3 length: 13 residues. Sequenced with the Oncomine TCR Beta short-read assay was DNA taken from cultured CD4+ T cells. DNA came from CD4+ T cells after culture. TCRdb fed the PCR reads into MiXCR, producing one record per CDR3 protein. Of about 22,000 distinct CDR3 sequences in the sample, roughly two fifths were seen once. Time point specified: late sampling 161 to 241 days after vaccination in a few convalescent patients. Treatment denoted: roughly 11-day PBMC culture with coronavirus spike peptide pools or control peptides (ViraFEST assay). For this clonotype: Its antigen is as yet unknown.

The clonotype originates from a human donor who had recovered from COVID-19. The chain carries TRBV20-1 and TRBJ2-2, with D hard to call. The specimen was CD4+ T cells from blood, cultured in vitro, collected about 7 months after SARS-CoV-2 vaccination. CDR3 protein: CSGYRGNTGELFF. The CDR3 DNA reads as TGCAGTGGATATAGAGGGAACACCGGGGAGCTGTTTTTT.